What follows describes a single T cell receptor beta chain. Libraries were prepared by immunoSEQ multiplex PCR; TCRdb keeps only in-frame clonotypes and omits some of them. Seen here are 150,000 to 200,000 clones, 85% to 90% observed once, and the top ten hold 7%. These data originate in a study of blood T cell repertoires in COVID-19. Trimming removed 0 bases from V and 2 bases from J, with 9 bases in between. From germline, CDR1 is SGHRS and CDR2 YFSETQ. There are 14 residues in the CDR3. The clonotype comes from a woman at least 80 years old in a cohort sampled during active or convalescent COVID-19. Source material: peripheral blood. J is TRBJ2-7 and V is TRBV5-1, with TRBD1 as a possible D gene (6 bases). The CDR3 region has the DNA TGCGCCAGCAGCTTGGGGCAGGGGCCCTACGAGCAGTACTTC. Protein: CASSLGQGPYEQYF.